A selection of T cell receptor beta chains follows, all from one sample in a study of blood T cell repertoires in COVID-19. Sequenced by immunoSEQ multiplex PCR; TCRdb stores in-frame clones only, minus some. The top ten clones hold around 1.8% of a sample with about 250,000 clones, just over 85% of them seen once. The sequenced sample was PBMCs or T cells enriched from blood (not recorded which). The receptors were sampled from a man aged 35-49 years who had recovered from COVID-19. Both conserved end residues are trimmed from each CDR3.

V gene: TRBV4-2; J gene: TRBJ2-2; CDR3 protein: ASSPRVHGTGELF
V gene: TRBV9; J gene: TRBJ1-5; CDR3 protein: ASSVDEGRAPQH
V gene: TRBV27; J gene: TRBJ2-1; CDR3 protein: ASSPPTSGGVYGALNEQF
V gene: TRBV7-2; J gene: TRBJ1-6; CDR3 protein: ASSPLFTSPLH
V gene: TRBV7-8; J gene: TRBJ2-7; CDR3 protein: ASSSFYEQY
V gene: TRBV6-2/TRBV6-3; J gene: TRBJ2-7; CDR3 protein: ASSWGTGSTYEQY
V gene: TRBV5-1; J gene: TRBJ2-3; CDR3 protein: ASSGQGTDTQY
V gene: TRBV19; J gene: TRBJ2-1; CDR3 protein: ASSTYTGQGGSSYNEQF
V gene: TRBV3-1/TRBV3-2; J gene: TRBJ2-7; CDR3 protein: ASSQGSSYEQY
V gene: TRBV12-3/TRBV12-4; J gene: TRBJ1-2; CDR3 protein: ASRSGTEVHT
V gene: TRBV7-9; J gene: TRBJ1-2; CDR3 protein: ASSGTGDGYT
V gene: TRBV6-1; J gene: TRBJ1-3; CDR3 protein: ATRDGAGNTIY
V gene: TRBV5-1; J gene: TRBJ2-2; CDR3 protein: ASSFVAGELF
V gene: TRBV2; J gene: TRBJ2-1; CDR3 protein: ASSEAQGARNEQF
V gene: TRBV7-2; J gene: TRBJ2-5; CDR3 protein: ASSLRQGHQETQY
V gene: TRBV29-1; J gene: TRBJ2-7; CDR3 protein: SGATGYDYEQY
V gene: TRBV6-5; J gene: TRBJ2-2; CDR3 protein: ASRTGGVTGELF
V gene: TRBV7-9; J gene: TRBJ1-1; CDR3 protein: ASSRTGVPTEAF
V gene: TRBV5-1; J gene: TRBJ2-1; CDR3 protein: ASSLWGGSSYNEQF
V gene: TRBV6-5; J gene: TRBJ1-3; CDR3 protein: ASSYSAGFSGNTIY
V gene: TRBV11-2; J gene: TRBJ2-1; CDR3 protein: ASSLRVAGARNEQF
V gene: TRBV19; J gene: TRBJ2-3; CDR3 protein: ASSLGTGSDTQY
V gene: TRBV5-5; J gene: TRBJ1-4; CDR3 protein: ASSLGGVGEKLF
V gene: TRBV7-6; J gene: TRBJ2-2; CDR3 protein: ASSQTSGVVPGELF
V gene: TRBV2; J gene: TRBJ1-6; CDR3 protein: ASSIRDSLSNSPLH
V gene: TRBV11-2; J gene: TRBJ1-5; CDR3 protein: ASSLGGSNQPQH
V gene: TRBV5-4; J gene: TRBJ1-6; CDR3 protein: ASSLARGLGSPLH
V gene: TRBV5-1; J gene: TRBJ2-1; CDR3 protein: ASSSNSGRFGNEQF
V gene: TRBV3-1/TRBV3-2; J gene: TRBJ2-7; CDR3 protein: ASSQDASGGFEQY
V gene: TRBV30; J gene: TRBJ1-1; CDR3 protein: AWSADYTEAF
V gene: TRBV7-2; J gene: TRBJ2-1; CDR3 protein: ASTSRLREVNEQF
V gene: TRBV5-4; J gene: TRBJ2-3; CDR3 protein: ASSQGQAPVTQY
V gene: TRBV4-3; J gene: TRBJ1-6; CDR3 protein: ASRPDRTGLNNSPLH
V gene: TRBV28; J gene: TRBJ1-1; CDR3 protein: ASSFPDRPAEAF
V gene: TRBV5-4; J gene: TRBJ1-2; CDR3 protein: ASSGLTGGEGYT
V gene: TRBV27; J gene: TRBJ2-5; CDR3 protein: ASSLSPGETQY
V gene: TRBV30; J gene: TRBJ2-3; CDR3 protein: AWGLVAGGDTQY
V gene: TRBV7-2; J gene: TRBJ2-7; CDR3 protein: ASSLGGPGQGAYEQY
V gene: TRBV2; J gene: TRBJ1-1; CDR3 protein: ASSERGAGGTEAF
V gene: TRBV6-1; J gene: TRBJ1-5; CDR3 protein: ASSEWQGGDQPQH
V gene: TRBV7-2; J gene: TRBJ2-5; CDR3 protein: ASSLAGQGQETQY
V gene: TRBV5-4; J gene: TRBJ2-3; CDR3 protein: ASSSDLGAATQY
V gene: TRBV14; J gene: TRBJ1-4; CDR3 protein: ASSPWTDEKLF
V gene: TRBV19; J gene: TRBJ1-5; CDR3 protein: ASSGASVQPQH
V gene: TRBV7-2; J gene: TRBJ1-3; CDR3 protein: ASSLAQGGNTIY
V gene: TRBV15; J gene: TRBJ2-7; CDR3 protein: ATSRGASTSYEQY
V gene: TRBV3-1/TRBV3-2; J gene: TRBJ2-3; CDR3 protein: ASSPTHRFNTDTQY
V gene: TRBV15; J gene: TRBJ1-2; CDR3 protein: ATSRDLGVYGYT
V gene: TRBV7-9; J gene: TRBJ2-1; CDR3 protein: ASSLGPGYYNEQF
V gene: TRBV7-2; J gene: TRBJ2-1; CDR3 protein: ASSFDTGSSYNEQF
V gene: TRBV9; J gene: TRBJ1-5; CDR3 protein: ASSATGDNQPQH
V gene: TRBV6-6; J gene: TRBJ2-1; CDR3 protein: ASTSNRDRGRNEQF
V gene: TRBV5-6; J gene: TRBJ2-3; CDR3 protein: ASSFSPLAVSTDTQY
V gene: TRBV20-1; J gene: TRBJ2-5; CDR3 protein: SASSGGAGETQY
V gene: TRBV5-6; J gene: TRBJ2-3; CDR3 protein: ASSLVTSGGNTDTQY
V gene: TRBV6-5; J gene: TRBJ2-2; CDR3 protein: ASTHRGELF
V gene: TRBV12-3/TRBV12-4; J gene: TRBJ1-1; CDR3 protein: ASTPGFSTEAF